Following are 29 T cell receptor beta chains from one sample sequenced in a study of vaccination effects on CD4 cells after COVID-19. These receptors have no known antigen. Assay used: immunoSEQ multiplex PCR; TCRdb lists only in-frame clones, some missing. In the table there are tens of thousands of clones, more than 70% of which are singletons. Within the ViraFEST assay, antigen-specific CD4+ T cells underwent expansion with viral peptide pools prior to sequencing. Isolating CD4+ T cells followed more than 9 days of culture. Vaccinees lacked prior SARS-CoV-2 infection and tested negative for nucleocapsid antibodies. Specimen: CD4+ T cells from PBMCs cultured with HCoV-OC43 spike peptides, collected before COVID-19 vaccination. Subset specified: HCoV-OC43 spike overlapping peptide pool stimulation. All receptors derive from a human donor who received a COVID-19 vaccine.

The CDR3 loop reads CASSLLGTAHTDTQYF. CDR3 coding DNA: TGTGCCAGCAGTTTACTAGGAACAGCGCACACAGATACGCAGTATTTT. The V and J genes are TRBV27 and TRBJ2-3; D call uncertain. This CDR3 region has 16 residues. CDR1 and CDR2 (germline): MNHEY, SMNVEV (reference sequence). Trimming shortened V by 2 bases and J by 2 bases, and 14 bases separated the two germline ends.

The V gene is TRBV11-1, the J gene TRBJ1-1; D is unclear. The CDR3 covers 14 residues. V was trimmed by 1 base and J by 1 base, leaving 7 bases between them. Germline CDR1 and CDR2: SGHAT and FQDESV (reference sequence). The CDR3 DNA reads as TGTGCCAGCAGCTTAGAGCTCGGGAACACTGAAGCTTTCTTT. Translating gives CASSLELGNTEAFF.

A few counts support this clone. The chain has TRBV19 and TRBJ1-5; D remains ambiguous. Trimming pared 1 base from V and 6 bases from J, leaving 7 bases between. CDR3 size: 13 residues. The V gene's germline CDR1 is LNHDA and CDR2 SQIVND (reference sequence). CDR3: CASSIGRAQPQHF. CDR3 sequence (DNA): TGTGCCAGTAGTATAGGGAGAGCTCAGCCCCAGCATTTT.

This chain connects TRBV5-5 to TRBJ1-1, with D unclear. CDR1 SGHKS and CDR2 YYEKEE come from the germline V gene (reference sequence). The CDR3 covers 13 residues. Trimming took off 4 bases at V and 7 bases at J, with 14 bases between the two ends. The DNA for the CDR3 is TGTGCCAGCAGCCCGAGAGACCTGATTGAAGCTTTCTTT. Encoded protein: CASSPRDLIEAFF.

The V and J genes are TRBV30 and TRBJ2-5, with 8 bases identical to TRBD2. Germline V CDR1 and CDR2: GTSNPN, SVGIG (reference sequence). The CDR3 runs 15 residues. The V gene end was trimmed by 1 base and the J gene end by 5 bases; junction bases not matched to a gene: 9. In DNA form, the CDR3 reads TGTGCCTGGAGTGGTCGGACTAGCCCGGGGGAGACCCAGTACTTC. Its translation is CAWSGRTSPGETQYF.

This clone was recorded only once. V gene TRBV5-1 combines with J gene TRBJ1-2; D call uncertain. The V end lost 3 bases, the J end lost 7 bases, and 25 bases lay between the germline ends. Germline V gives CDR1 SGHRS, CDR2 YFSETQ. The CDR3 spans 17 residues. DNA for the CDR3: TGCGCCAGCAGCTCCCGTCCACAGTTTACCCAATTCGGTGGCTACACCTTC. Amino acids: CASSSRPQFTQFGGYTF.

J is TRBJ1-2 and V is TRBV27, with 8 bases identical to TRBD1. CDR1 is MNHEY and CDR2 is SMNVEV in the germline V gene (reference sequence). The CDR3 covers 13 residues. V was clipped by 5 bases and J by 8 bases; unmatched bases: 7. The CDR3 loop reads CASSKTGAQGYTF. CDR3 in DNA: TGTGCCAGCAGTAAGACAGGGGCTCAAGGCTACACCTTC.

This sequence joins TRBV2 and TRBJ2-5; possibly TRBD2 for D (6 bases). The V gene lost 7 bases and the J gene lost 3 bases, with 12 bases spanning the gap. The CDR3 is made up of 13 amino acids. Germline V gives CDR1 SNHLY, CDR2 FYNNEI. The CDR3 loop is CASTLGEEETQYF. The CDR3 coding sequence is TGTGCCAGCACACTAGGGGAGGAAGAGACCCAGTACTTC.

The chain recombines TRBV27 with TRBJ1-1, with 7 bases identical to TRBD1. Trimming removed 5 bases from V and 1 base from J; junction bases left unmatched: 4. This CDR3 is 14 amino acids long. Per the germline V gene, CDR1 is MNHEY and CDR2 is SMNVEV (reference sequence). CDR3 protein: CASSKGQRNTEAFF. CDR3 bases: TGTGCCAGCAGTAAGGGACAGAGGAACACTGAAGCTTTCTTT.

This clone appeared a few times. V gene TRBV13 combines with J gene TRBJ1-2; TRBD1 is a possible D gene (5 bases). CDR1 is PRHDT and CDR2 is FYEKMQ in the germline V gene (reference sequence). V lost 5 bases and J lost 4, with 14 bases in between. The CDR3 contains 14 residues. CDR3 loop: CASSGVGGSYGYTF. In nucleotides, the CDR3 is TGTGCCAGCAGCGGCGTGGGGGGATCCTATGGCTACACCTTC. The whole variable domain, remainder taken from reference TRBV13 and TRBJ1-2, is AAGVIQSPRHLIKEKRETATLKCYPIPRHDTVYWYQQGPGQDPQFLISFYEKMQSDKGSIPDRFSAQQFSDYHSELNMSSLELGDSALYFCASSGVGGSYGYTFGSGTRLTVV.

The chain combines TRBV7-8 with TRBJ2-2, with 7 positions matching TRBD1. The CDR3 is 15 residues long. In germline, CDR1 is SGHVS, CDR2 FQNEAQ. With V trimmed by 4 bases and J by 4 bases, 6 bases remained unmatched. The CDR3 region has the DNA TGTGCCAGCAGCTACGACAGGGCAAGCACCGGGGAGCTGTTTTTT. It translates to CASSYDRASTGELFF.

The chain employs TRBV5-1 and TRBJ1-2; 7 positions match TRBD1. Germline lookup yields CDR1 SGHRS and CDR2 YFSETQ. The CDR3 is 15 amino acids. J gave up 2 bases and V 4 bases, and 8 bases lay outside the gene matches. The CDR3 nucleotides are TGCGCCAGCAGCCCCGGGGGCAGGGGGAACTATGGCTACACCTTC. The encoded protein is CASSPGGRGNYGYTF.

The CDR3 nucleotides read TGCGCCAGCAGTGAAGGGGCAGGGTTCAAGCAGTACGTC. Its protein is CASSEGAGFKQYV. The V gene is TRBV10-2, the J gene TRBJ2-7; possible D gene TRBD1, 5 bases. The ends were cut back, 3 bases at V and 8 bases at J, with 14 bases in the middle. The CDR3 totals 13 residues. Germline V gives CDR1 WSHSY, CDR2 SAAADI.

The gene calls are TRBV7-8 and TRBJ1-1; the D gene is possibly TRBD1 (5 bases). V dropped 1 base and J dropped 0 bases, with 15 bases sitting between them. Germline CDR1 and CDR2: SGHVS and FQNEAQ. The CDR3 totals 17 residues. CDR3 in amino acids: CASSLVTGPAVNTEAFF. CDR3 sequence (DNA): TGTGCCAGCAGCTTAGTAACAGGCCCCGCCGTGAACACTGAAGCTTTCTTT.

In DNA form, the CDR3 reads TGCGCCAGCAGCTTGGGGGCAGATACGCAGTATTTT. It yields the protein CASSLGADTQYF. The genes are TRBV5-1 and TRBJ2-3; unclear D gene. V was trimmed by 0 bases and J by 4 bases, leaving 3 bases between them. The CDR3 contains 12 residues. Germline V gene lookup returns CDR1 SGHRS and CDR2 YFSETQ.

This sequence joins TRBV6-6 and TRBJ2-7; the D gene is possibly TRBD1 (6 bases). V was clipped by 5 bases and J by 6 bases, with 11 bases between them. This CDR3 spans 12 amino acids. Germline CDR1 reads MNHNY; CDR2 reads SVGAGI (reference sequence). CDR3 amino acids: CASSGTQPEQYV. In DNA form, the CDR3 reads TGTGCCAGCAGTGGGACACAACCCGAGCAGTACGTC.

This chain connects TRBV5-6 to TRBJ2-7; 7 bases are a match to TRBD1. This CDR3 region has 15 residues. The V gene end was trimmed by 0 bases and the J gene end by 4 bases; junction bases not matched to a gene: 7. Germline CDR1 reads SGHDT; CDR2 reads YYEEEE. DNA of the CDR3: TGTGCCAGCAGCTTGGGCTTGGGCAGGGGGTACGAGCAGTACGTC. This encodes CASSLGLGRGYEQYV.

The chain combines TRBV29-1 with TRBJ1-3; D may be TRBD1 (6 bases). V shed 3 bases and J shed 0 bases, with 9 bases lying between them. This CDR3 spans 14 amino acids. Germline V gene lookup returns CDR1 SQVTM and CDR2 ANQGSEA. CDR3 nucleotides: TGCAGCGTTGAGACAGGTCGCTCTGGAAACACCATATATTTT. Encoded protein: CSVETGRSGNTIYF.

This chain connects TRBV20-1 to TRBJ2-1; the match to TRBD2 covers 10 bases. The germline V gene encodes CDR1 DFQATT and CDR2 SNEGSKA (reference sequence). J gave up 0 bases and V 3 bases, and 5 bases lay outside the gene matches. This CDR3 is 16 amino acids long. Here the CDR3 reads CSASRSGGDSYNEQFF. CDR3 in DNA: TGCAGTGCTAGTCGGAGCGGGGGGGACTCCTACAATGAGCAGTTCTTC.

The rearrangement joins TRBV6-5 to TRBJ2-3; D might be TRBD2 (5 bases). Trimming cost V 6 bases and J 0 bases, with 10 bases left between them. This CDR3 has 14 residues. CDR1 is MNHEY and CDR2 is SVGAGI in the germline V gene. The CDR3 sequence: CASSLTGSTDTQYF. The CDR3 DNA sequence: TGTGCCAGCAGCTTGACGGGGAGCACAGATACGCAGTATTTT.

The rearrangement links TRBV5-1 to TRBJ1-5; unclear D gene. Germline V CDR1 and CDR2: SGHRS, YFSETQ. The CDR3 has 15 residues. Trimming shortened V by 3 bases and J by 2 bases, and 12 bases separated the two germline ends. For the CDR3, the DNA is TGCGCCAGCAGCTCCGGAGTGGGAGGCAATCAGCCCCAGCATTTT. This translates into CASSSGVGGNQPQHF.

The chain is built from TRBV5-6 and TRBJ1-3; D ambiguous. Per germline, CDR1 SGHDT and CDR2 YYEEEE. This CDR3 spans 17 amino acids. Trimming took 0 bases from V and 0 from J, leaving 13 bases between them. The chain's CDR3 is CASSLVSGPISGNTIYF. The CDR3 DNA reads TGTGCCAGCAGCTTGGTTTCAGGACCTATCTCTGGAAACACCATATATTTT.

CDR3 region: CASSSPDRSGGVYNEQFF. As DNA, the CDR3 is TGTGCCAGCAGCTCCCCTGACCGTAGCGGGGGGGTTTACAATGAGCAGTTCTTC. J is TRBJ2-1 and V is TRBV7-2; 11 nucleotides line up with TRBD2. V lost 4 bases and J lost 4; bases outside the gene matches: 12. Germline V gene lookup returns CDR1 SGHTA and CDR2 FQGNSA. CDR3 length: 18 amino acids.

The genes are TRBV21-1 and TRBJ1-5; TRBD1 is the table's D call, not checked against the DNA. TRBV21-1 constitutes a pseudogene. The CDR3 runs to 18 residues. Here the CDR3 reads CASSKLEQGHDSNQPQHF. The CDR3, as DNA: TGTGCCAGCAGCAAACTCGAACAGGGTCATGATAGCAATCAGCCCCAGCATTTT.

This chain connects TRBV7-2 to TRBJ1-5; D might be TRBD1 (5 bases). The ends were cut back, 5 bases at V and 5 bases at J, with 10 bases in the middle. In germline, CDR1 is SGHTA, CDR2 FQGNSA. The CDR3 runs 13 residues. CDR3 nucleotide sequence: TGTGCCAGCAGCGAGGGGACCTATCAGCCCCAGCATTTT. As protein: CASSEGTYQPQHF.

The genes are TRBV18 and TRBJ1-2; maybe TRBD1 (6 bases). This CDR3 is 15 amino acids long. The germline gives CDR1 KGHSH, CDR2 LQKENI. V lost 3 bases and J 0 bases, leaving 11 bases between the germline ends. The CDR3 sequence is CASSPGQTTNYGYTF. CDR3 in DNA: TGTGCCAGCTCACCTGGACAGACCACTAACTATGGCTACACCTTC.

The chain recombines TRBV2 with TRBJ2-3; weak D call: TRBD2 (6 bases). The CDR3 extends over 15 amino acids. CDR1 is SNHLY, CDR2 FYNNEI, per germline. V lost 5 bases, J lost 2 bases, and 14 bases lay in between. DNA of the CDR3: TGTGCCAGCAGTCAGAATAGCGGCTACACAGATACGCAGTATTTT. Amino acid sequence: CASSQNSGYTDTQYF. Using reference TRBV2 and TRBJ2-3 for the parts outside the CDR3, the full variable domain is EPEVTQTPSHQVTQMGQEVILRCVPISNHLYFYWYRQILGQKVEFLVSFYNNEISEKSEIFDDQFSVERPDGSNFTLKIRSTKLEDSAMYFCASSQNSGYTDTQYFGPGTRLTVL.

The chain carries TRBV7-2 and TRBJ2-5, with TRBD2 identical over 8 bases. V was pared by 2 bases and J by 6 bases, with 5 bases of the junction left unmatched. The CDR3 length is 14 residues. Germline loops: CDR1 SGHTA, CDR2 FQGNSA. The CDR3 reads CASSLTGGQQTQYF. The CDR3 region has the DNA TGTGCCAGCAGCTTAACGGGGGGGCAGCAGACCCAGTACTTC.

The chain joins TRBV2 to TRBJ1-5; D might be TRBD1 (6 bases). Germline V gene lookup returns CDR1 SNHLY and CDR2 FYNNEI. The length of the CDR3 is 14 residues. V was trimmed by 8 bases and J by 6 bases, leaving 17 bases between them. CDR3 region: CASGRGVGSQPQHF. CDR3 DNA: TGTGCCAGCGGTAGGGGGGTTGGCAGTCAGCCCCAGCATTTT. Drawing the rest from reference TRBV2 and TRBJ1-5, the complete variable domain is EPEVTQTPSHQVTQMGQEVILRCVPISNHLYFYWYRQILGQKVEFLVSFYNNEISEKSEIFDDQFSVERPDGSNFTLKIRSTKLEDSAMYFCASGRGVGSQPQHFGDGTRLSIL.